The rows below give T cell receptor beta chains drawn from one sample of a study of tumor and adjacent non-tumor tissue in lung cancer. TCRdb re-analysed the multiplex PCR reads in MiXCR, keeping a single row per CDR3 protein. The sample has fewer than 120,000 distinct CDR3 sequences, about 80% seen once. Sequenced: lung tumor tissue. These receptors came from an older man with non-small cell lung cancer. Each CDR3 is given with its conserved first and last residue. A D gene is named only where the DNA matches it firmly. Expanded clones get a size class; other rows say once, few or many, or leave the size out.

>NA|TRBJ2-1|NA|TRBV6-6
TGTGCCAGCAGGGGATACAATGAGCATTCCTTC
CASRGYNEHSF
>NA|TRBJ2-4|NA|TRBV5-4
TGTGCCAGCAGCTCGGACCCGGGTCCGGCCAAAAACATTCAGTACTTT
CASSSDPGPAKNIQYF
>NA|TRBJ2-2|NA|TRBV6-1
TGTGCCAGCAGCTTAGGGTGGGCGTACGCCGGGGAACTGTTTTTT
CASSLGWAYAGELFF
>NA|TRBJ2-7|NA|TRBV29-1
TGCAGCGTTGAAAGGTCGGCACCGACCTATGAGCAGTACTTC
CSVERSAPTYEQYF
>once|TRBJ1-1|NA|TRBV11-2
TGTGCCAGCAGCCTCCGTGACAGGAGTACCGAAACTTTCTTT
CASSLRDRSTETFF
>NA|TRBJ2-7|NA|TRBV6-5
TGTGCTAGCAGTTACACAGACTCCTACGAGCACTACTTC
CASSYTDSYEHYF
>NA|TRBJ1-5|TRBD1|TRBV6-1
TGTGCCAGCAGTGAAAAGAGAGGGGGCGTTCAGCCCCAGCATTTC
CASSEKRGGVQPQHF
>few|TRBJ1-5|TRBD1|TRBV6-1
TGTGCCAGCAGTGAGAAGACAGGGGGCGTTCAGCCCCAGCATTTT
CASSEKTGGVQPQHF
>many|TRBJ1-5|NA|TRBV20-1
TGCAGTGCTTGGGGGGGCCCTGAAAGACCTCAGCATTTT
CSAWGGPERPQHF
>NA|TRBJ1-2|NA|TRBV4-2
TGTGCCATCAGCCAAGTGGGGGTTGACTATGGCTACACATTC
CAISQVGVDYGYTF
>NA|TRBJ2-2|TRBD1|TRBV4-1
TGCGCCAGCAACCCGGGACAGTACACCTGGGAGCTGTTTTTT
CASNPGQYTWELFF
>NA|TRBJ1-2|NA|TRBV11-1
TGTGCCAGCAGATTATACAAATATGGCCACACCTTC
CASRLYKYGHTF
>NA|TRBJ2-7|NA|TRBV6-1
TGTGCCAATAAGGGAGTTGTCTCCTACGAGCAGTACTTC
CANKGVVSYEQYF
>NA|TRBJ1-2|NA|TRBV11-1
TGTGCCAGCAGCATATGCAGATATGGCTACGCCTTC
CASSICRYGYAF
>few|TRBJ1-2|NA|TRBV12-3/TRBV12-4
TGTGCCAGCAGTTATTCTAGGGCTGTGCGTGGGGATGGCTACACCTTC
CASSYSRAVRGDGYTF
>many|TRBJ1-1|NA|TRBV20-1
TGCAGTGCTAGAGATCTGACCTCGGGCACTGAAGCTTTCTTT
CSARDLTSGTEAFF
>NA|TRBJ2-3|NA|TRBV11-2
TGTGCCAGTAGCCTAACCCCAGGGTCAAATACACAGTTTTTT
CASSLTPGSNTQFF
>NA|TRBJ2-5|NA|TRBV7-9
TGTGCCAGCTGTTTAGAAGGGGTCCGGCCGGAAGAGACCCAGTACTTC
CASCLEGVRPEETQYF
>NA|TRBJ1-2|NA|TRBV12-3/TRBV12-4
TGTGTCGGCACCATGGGAGATGGCTACACCTTC
CVGTMGDGYTF
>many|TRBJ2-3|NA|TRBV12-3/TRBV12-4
TGTGCCAGCAGTTTGGCCCAACCCAGTTCGAGGCAGTATTTT
CASSLAQPSSRQYF
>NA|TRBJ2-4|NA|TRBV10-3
TGTACCATCAGTGAGGGGGGGGCAACCAAAAACATTGAGTACTTC
CTISEGGATKNIEYF
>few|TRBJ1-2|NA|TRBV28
TGTGCTAGCACCGAGACCTGGGACGGACCATGGTATGGCTACACCTTC
CASTETWDGPWYGYTF
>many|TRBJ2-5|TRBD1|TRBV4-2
TGTGCCAGCAGCCCCCAGGGAACGGGACAGGTGGAGACCCAGTACTTC
CASSPQGTGQVETQYF
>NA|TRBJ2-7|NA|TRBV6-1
TGTGTCAGCAGCGCGGGGACCTCCTCCTACGAGCAGTACTTC
CVSSAGTSSYEQYF
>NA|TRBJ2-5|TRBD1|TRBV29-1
TGCAGCGCCAAACCCTGCCTCCGGACAGGTCAAGAGACCCAGTATTTC
CSAKPCLRTGQETQYF
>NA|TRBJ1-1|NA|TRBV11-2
TGTGTCAGCAATTTAGAGACATCCGATGAACCTTTCTTT
CVSNLETSDEPFF
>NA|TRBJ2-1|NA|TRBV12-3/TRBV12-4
TGTACTAGCAGTTTAGCAGGGGGTAATGGGCAGTTCTTC
CTSSLAGGNGQFF
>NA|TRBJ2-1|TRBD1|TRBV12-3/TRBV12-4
TGTGCCAGCGGTCCACAGGGGTTAAGGTGCAATGAGCAGTTCTTC
CASGPQGLRCNEQFF
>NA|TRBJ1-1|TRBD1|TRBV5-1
TGCGCCAGCAGCCTGGGACAGGCTGCGAACACTGAAGCTTTCTTT
CASSLGQAANTEAFF
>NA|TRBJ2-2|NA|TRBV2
TGTGCCAGCCTAATAACCTCAGGGGGGGACCGGGAGCTGTTTTTT
CASLITSGGDRELFF
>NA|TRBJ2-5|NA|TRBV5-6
TGTGTCAGTAGTTGGGACTTCAGGGGAGAGACCCAGTACTTC
CVSSWDFRGETQYF
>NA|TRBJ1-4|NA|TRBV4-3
TGTGCCAGCATCCGTACGGGGGGCGATAATGAAAAACTGTTTTTT
CASIRTGGDNEKLFF
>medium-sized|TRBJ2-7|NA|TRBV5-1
TGCGCCAGCAGCTTGGACCCCGGGACACTCTACGAGCAGTACTTC
CASSLDPGTLYEQYF
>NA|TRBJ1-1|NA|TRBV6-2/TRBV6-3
TGTGCCAGCAGACCTCTTGTGGGACAAAGAAGAGAAACTTTCTTT
CASRPLVGQRRETFF
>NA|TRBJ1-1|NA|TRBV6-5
TGTGCCAGCAGGACCGGGGCAGGGTTGGCCACTGAAGTTTTCTTT
CASRTGAGLATEVFF
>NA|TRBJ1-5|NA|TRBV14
TGTACCAGCAGCCAAGAGATGGGAGGGCCCCAGCATTTT
CTSSQEMGGPQHF
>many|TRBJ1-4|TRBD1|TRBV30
TGTGCCTGGAGCACCGGGACAGGGGGCGCGAGTGAAAAACTGTTTTTT
CAWSTGTGGASEKLFF
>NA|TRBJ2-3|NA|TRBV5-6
TGTGCCAGCAACTTGGTAGGGACTAGAGGGGGCAGCACAGATACGCAGTATTTT
CASNLVGTRGGSTDTQYF
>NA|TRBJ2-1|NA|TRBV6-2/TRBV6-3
TGTGCCAGCAACAGAGGCGATTACAATGAACAGCTCTTC
CASNRGDYNEQLF
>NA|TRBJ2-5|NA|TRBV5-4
TGTGCCAGCAGTTATGGGCCCATGAGTGAGACCCGGTACTTC
CASSYGPMSETRYF
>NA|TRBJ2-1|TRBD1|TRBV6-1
TGTGCCAGCACCCTGAGAGGGGGCACCGGGTCCAATGAGCAGTTATTC
CASTLRGGTGSNEQLF
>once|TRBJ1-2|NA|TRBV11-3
TGTGCCAGCAGCTCCACCGGATCAGGGGGCTACACCTTC
CASSSTGSGGYTF
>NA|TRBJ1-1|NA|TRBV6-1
TGTGCCAGCACCGAAGGGCTGCGGCACACTGGAGCTTTCTTT
CASTEGLRHTGAFF
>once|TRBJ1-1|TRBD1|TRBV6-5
TGTGCCAGCATGACCGGGACAGGGTTGGTCACTGGAGCTGTCTTT
CASMTGTGLVTGAVF
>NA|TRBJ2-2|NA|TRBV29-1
TGCAGCGCACTTTGGACCGGGGAGCTGTTGTTC
CSALWTGELLF
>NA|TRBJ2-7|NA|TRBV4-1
TGTACCAGCAGCCGGACACTAGTGGGAGAGGGGGACGAGCAGTACTTC
CTSSRTLVGEGDEQYF
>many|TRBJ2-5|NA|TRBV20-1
TGCAGTGCTAGAGATATCACTAGTCGAGGAGAGACCCAGTACTTC
CSARDITSRGETQYF
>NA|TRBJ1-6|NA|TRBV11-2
TGTGCCGGTAGCGCAAGAACGGATGGGAATTCACCCCTCCACTTT
CAGSARTDGNSPLHF
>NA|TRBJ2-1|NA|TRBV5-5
TGTGCCAGCAGCTTGGTCTTCGGGGTTAGCTCCTACAATGAGCATTTCTTC
CASSLVFGVSSYNEHFF
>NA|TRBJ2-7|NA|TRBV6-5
TGTGCCGTCCGAAGGAGACTAGTAGGTTCTTACAAGCAGTACTTC
CAVRRRLVGSYKQYF
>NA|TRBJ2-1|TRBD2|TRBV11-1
TGTGCCAGTAGCTCCACCTTTAACGGGAGGTCCGTCAATTGGCAGTTCTTC
CASSSTFNGRSVNWQFF